The next 11 T cell receptor beta chains were all read from a single sample in a study of breast tumors, draining lymph nodes, adjacent tissues. Samples came from axillary lymph nodes draining the breast cancer. In TCRdb, the multiplex PCR reads were re-called with MiXCR into one record per CDR3 protein. The table shows 150,000 to 200,000 distinct CDR3 sequences, with 33% occurring only once. The sequenced sample was axillary lymph node tissue. The receptors here all came from a female donor with breast cancer. Some clones in this sample may be carry-over from other donors' samples.

This clonotype was detected ten times or more. This chain's CDR3 is CSASDWSSYNEQFF. The CDR3 nucleotides read TGCAGCGCCTCGGACTGGAGCTCCTACAATGAGCAGTTCTTC. The gene calls are TRBV29-1 and TRBJ2-1; D possibly corresponds to TRBD2 (5 bases). The CDR3 spans 14 residues. Germline CDR1 is SQVTM and CDR2 is ANQGSEA. Trimming removed 7 bases from V and 0 bases from J, with 13 bases in between.

This clonotype has ten or more counts. The chain combines TRBV25-1 with TRBJ2-6; D gene unclear. The V end lost 4 bases, the J end lost 1 base, and 11 bases lay between the germline ends. Germline V gives CDR1 MGHDK, CDR2 SYGVNS. There are 16 residues in the CDR3. The CDR3 loop reads CASSGLRGSGANVLTF. Here the CDR3 DNA reads TGTGCCAGCAGTGGCTTGCGCGGATCTGGGGCCAACGTCCTGACTTTC.

At least ten counts were recorded for this clonotype. The chain recombines TRBV10-3 with TRBJ2-7; D uncertain. CDR1 ENHRY and CDR2 SYGVKD come from the germline V gene. The CDR3 is made up of 15 amino acids. Trimming cost V 0 bases and J 2 bases, with 11 bases left between them. The CDR3 is CAISESIGSPYEQYF. In nucleotides, the CDR3 is TGTGCCATCAGTGAGTCGATTGGTAGTCCCTACGAGCAGTACTTC.

There are many counts of this clonotype. The V call is TRBV7-9, the J call TRBJ2-7; D remains ambiguous. Trimming took off 1 base at V and 3 bases at J, with 7 bases between the two ends. The CDR3 is made up of 13 amino acids. CDR1 SEHNR and CDR2 FQNEAQ come from the germline V gene (reference sequence). The CDR3 DNA reads TGTGCCAGCAGCTTAGAGAACAGCTACGAGCAGTACTTC. Translated: CASSLENSYEQYF.

The table lists this clonotype with many counts. V gene TRBV10-3 combines with J gene TRBJ2-5; TRBD2 is a possible D gene (7 bases). V was clipped by 10 bases and J by 5 bases, with 17 bases between them. Germline loops: CDR1 ENHRY, CDR2 SYGVKD. This CDR3 is 13 amino acids long. The CDR3 here is CATGGLGGETQYF. CDR3 DNA: TGTGCCACAGGAGGACTAGGGGGGGAGACCCAGTACTTC.

This clonotype was seen at least ten times. This chain links TRBV5-1 with TRBJ2-1, with D perhaps TRBD2 (5 bases). Germline V gene data show CDR1 as SGHRS and CDR2 as YFSETQ. V gave up 4 bases and J gave up 2 bases, with 19 bases separating them. The length of the CDR3 is 17 residues. CDR3 coding DNA: TGCGCCAGCAGCACCGAAGGTAGCGTAACACCCTACAATGAGCAGTTCTTC. Translating it yields CASSTEGSVTPYNEQFF.

This clonotype was detected only a few times. The germline gene is not matched at one end of the junction; a read error may be the cause. This sequence joins TRBV6-2 or TRBV6-3 and TRBJ1-5, with a weak D call TRBD1 (5 bases). This CDR3 has 15 amino acids. From germline, CDR1 is MNHEY and CDR2 SVGEGT. The CDR3 reads CASSHSPGRNQPQHF. The CDR3 region has the DNA TGTGCCAGCAGTCACTCTCCGGGACGGAATCAGCCCCAGCATTTT.

This clonotype has at least ten counts. The genes are TRBV7-2 and TRBJ2-1, with a possible D match to TRBD1 (5 bases). V was clipped by 2 bases and J by 5 bases, with 13 bases between them. This CDR3 contains 15 residues. CDR1 is SGHTA, CDR2 FQGNSA, per germline. The CDR3 protein is CASSLNRQSHNEQFF. CDR3 in DNA: TGTGCCAGCAGCTTAAACCGACAGTCGCACAATGAGCAGTTCTTC.

V and J are TRBV6-2 or TRBV6-3 and TRBJ2-7; D may be TRBD1 (6 bases). Deletions cut 6 bases from V and 10 bases from J, with 22 bases between. The germline CDR1 and CDR2 sequences are MNHEY and SVGEGT. There are 14 residues in the CDR3. CDR3 loop: CASSPAATQGPQYF. The CDR3 coding sequence is TGTGCCAGCAGCCCCGCCGCTACACAGGGCCCCCAGTACTTC.

The V gene is TRBV10-2, the J gene TRBJ1-1; no clear D gene. Germline V gene sequence: CDR1 WSHSY, CDR2 SAAADI. This CDR3 is 17 amino acids long. Trimming shortened V by 6 bases and J by 3 bases, and 23 bases separated the two germline ends. CDR3: CASSSSLGSWGDTEAFF. For the CDR3, the DNA is TGCGCCAGCAGCTCATCCTTAGGGTCGTGGGGAGACACTGAAGCTTTCTTT.

This clonotype was seen a single time. The chain links TRBV20-1 to TRBJ1-1; D call uncertain. This CDR3 spans 12 amino acids. Trimming took off 3 bases at V and 2 bases at J, with 7 bases between the two ends. Per germline, CDR1 DFQATT and CDR2 SNEGSKA (reference sequence). CDR3 DNA sequence: TGCAGTGCTAGTATCAGAAACACTGAAGCTTTCTTT. Residues: CSASIRNTEAFF.